A selection of T cell receptor beta chains follows, all from one sample in a study of T cell repertoires in cytomegalovirus infection. A single record per CDR3 protein comes from TCRdb applying MiXCR to the reads. Among about 890,000 distinct CDR3 sequences listed, around 30% were seen once. These TCRs' antigens remain unknown. This specimen was cultured CD8+ T cells from PBMCs, taken from culture after CMV antigen stimulation. The receptors here all came from a human donor in good health (CMV status not recorded). Some clones in this sample may be carry-over from other donors' samples. Both conserved end residues are part of each CDR3. The D gene is left open where the match is weak. Clone size is shown for a subset of rows, as once, few, many or a class of expanded clone.

clone_size,d_call,j_call,v_call,cdr3_aa,cdr3_nt
NA,NA,TRBJ2-5,TRBV7-3,CASSLDAQETQYF,TGTGCCAGCAGCTTAGACGCGCAAGAGACCCAGTACTTC
many,TRBD1,TRBJ2-1,TRBV7-8,CASRSGTGVNEQFF,TGTGCCAGCAGATCCGGGACAGGGGTAAATGAGCAGTTCTTC
many,NA,TRBJ1-1,TRBV29-1,CSVGRLGRAGTEAFF,TGCAGCGTTGGGCGCCTCGGCAGGGCCGGCACTGAAGCTTTCTTT
NA,TRBD2,TRBJ2-3,TRBV20-1,CSARDPLTSGHTDTQYF,TGCAGTGCTAGAGATCCTCTAACTAGCGGGCACACAGATACGCAGTATTTT
few,TRBD1,TRBJ2-1,TRBV7-6,CASSSLDREGNEQFF,TGTGCCAGCAGCTCGCTGGACAGGGAAGGAAATGAGCAGTTCTTC
NA,NA,TRBJ1-2,TRBV6-5,CASSYSIGIQGYTF,TGTGCCAGCAGTTACTCGATAGGGATACAAGGCTACACCTTC
NA,NA,TRBJ2-1,TRBV4-3,CASSQEGTEQFF,TGCGCCAGCAGCCAAGAGGGGACTGAGCAGTTCTTC
NA,TRBD2,TRBJ2-1,TRBV6-6,CASILRGGGAGNEQFF,TGTGCCAGCATCCTAAGGGGCGGGGGGGCAGGCAATGAGCAGTTCTTC
NA,NA,TRBJ2-2,TRBV11-2,CASGEVSLNEELFF,TGTGCCAGCGGAGAAGTCTCGCTGAATGAGGAGCTGTTTTTT
many,NA,TRBJ1-3,TRBV12-3/TRBV12-4,CASSLKASGNTIYF,TGTGCCAGCAGTTTAAAGGCCTCTGGAAACACCATATATTTT
few,NA,TRBJ2-1,TRBV12-5,CASGPRENEQFF,TGTGCTAGTGGTCCTAGGGAGAATGAGCAGTTCTTC
NA,TRBD2,TRBJ2-3,TRBV12-3/TRBV12-4,CASSFTSGDTDTQYF,TGTGCCAGCAGTTTCACTAGCGGGGACACAGATACGCAGTATTTT
few,TRBD1,TRBJ2-2,TRBV6-1,CASRRGQTGELFF,TGTGCCAGCAGAAGGGGGCAAACCGGGGAGCTGTTTTTT
few,TRBD2,TRBJ2-4,TRBV6-2/TRBV6-3,CASSPGESGGPKNIQYF,TGTGCCAGCAGTCCCGGGGAGAGCGGGGGACCCAAAAACATTCAGTACTTC
NA,NA,TRBJ2-2,TRBV6-5,CASSLVFWANTGELFF,TGTGCCAGCAGTTTAGTTTTTTGGGCGAACACCGGGGAGCTGTTTTTT
NA,TRBD2,TRBJ2-1,TRBV27,CASSGSGGSSYNEQFF,TGTGCCAGCAGTGGCAGCGGGGGCTCCTCCTACAATGAGCAGTTCTTC
NA,NA,TRBJ2-5,TRBV10-3,CAIRKTQGGQETQYF,TGTGCCATCAGGAAGACTCAGGGCGGCCAAGAGACCCAGTACTTC
many,NA,TRBJ2-2,TRBV4-3,CASSQDPTENTGELFF,TGCGCCAGCAGCCAAGATCCGACAGAGAACACCGGGGAGCTGTTTTTT
few,NA,TRBJ1-1,TRBV19,CASTTTVNTEAFF,TGTGCCAGTACCACGACAGTGAACACTGAAGCTTTCTTT
NA,TRBD1,TRBJ2-3,TRBV7-6,CASSSTGGLTDTQYF,TGTGCCAGCAGCTCTACAGGGGGCTTAACAGATACGCAGTATTTT
many,NA,TRBJ2-6,TRBV7-8,CASSSGDGSGANVLTF,TGTGCCAGCAGCTCAGGTGACGGCTCTGGGGCCAACGTCCTGACTTTC
many,NA,TRBJ2-1,TRBV7-9,CASSPRSNEQFF,TGTGCCAGCAGCCCCCGGTCCAATGAGCAGTTCTTC
few,NA,TRBJ2-1,TRBV11-2,CAILRGPPPYNEQFF,TGTGCCATCTTGAGGGGCCCCCCCCCCTACAATGAGCAGTTCTTC
NA,NA,TRBJ1-1,TRBV4-3,CASSLKTNTEAFF,TGCGCCAGCAGCCTCAAAACCAACACTGAAGCTTTCTTT
many,TRBD1,TRBJ1-2,TRBV7-9,CASSLAGTDLYGYTF,TGTGCCAGCAGCTTGGCAGGGACAGATCTCTATGGCTACACCTTC
NA,TRBD2,TRBJ2-1,TRBV20-1,CSARDLVGLAFNEQFF,TGCAGTGCTAGAGATTTAGTAGGACTAGCGTTTAATGAGCAGTTCTTC
few,TRBD2,TRBJ2-1,TRBV7-9,CASSGDGGANYNEQFF,TGTGCCAGCAGCGGAGACGGGGGGGCCAACTACAATGAGCAGTTCTTC
few,NA,TRBJ1-1,TRBV7-6,CASSYLQNTEAFF,TGTGCCAGCAGCTACCTACAGAACACTGAAGCTTTCTTT